This T cell receptor (beta chain) was sequenced during a study of CD8+ T cells in alopecia areata. Study details: Treatment comprised oral tofacitinib, 5 to 10 mg twice daily, in treated patients. Study-level results: Many expanded lesional clones persisted in scalp and blood during tofacitinib.

The CDR3 spans 13 residues. Germline CDR1 GTSNPN, CDR2 SVGIG (reference sequence). V was cut by 0 bases and J by 5 bases, with 10 bases left in between. Treatment noted: oral pan-JAK inhibitor, 5-10 mg twice daily. Researchers took lesional scalp punch biopsies and peripheral blood from people who were alopecia areata patients. Isolated RNA was reverse transcribed into cDNA used as the sequencing template. The protocol was immunoSEQ multiplex PCR, while the TCRdb copy is restricted to in-frame clones and leaves out a portion. The sample carries some 130,000 clones, roughly 52% recorded once. This clone was observed a handful of times. Its antigen remains unidentified.

The clonotype was recovered from a human donor with alopecia areata. The specimen was CD8+ T cells sorted from blood, collected at week 4, from a patient treated with tofacitinib. This chain links TRBV30 with TRBJ1-1; D is ambiguous. CDR3 in amino acids: CAWSVLVGTEAFF. DNA for the CDR3: TGTGCCTGGAGTGTACTTGTGGGGACTGAAGCTTTCTTT. Using reference TRBV30 and TRBJ1-1 for the parts outside the CDR3, the full variable domain is SQTIHQWPATLVQPVGSPLSLECTVEGTSNPNLYWYRQAAGRGLQLLFYSVGIGQISSEVPQNLSASRPQDRQFILSSKKLLLSDSGFYLCAWSVLVGTEAFFGQGTRLTVV.